This T cell receptor (beta chain) was identified during a study of Ad26.COV2.S vaccination and SARS-CoV-2 variants. Study context: By the intramuscular route, Ad26.COV2.S was given once, or twice 56 days apart. Study conclusions and caveats: Post-vaccination breadth of spike-specific CD8+ and CD4+ T cell responses was reportedly substantial.

This clone was detected once. Antigen unknown. Treatment meaning: 15 to 20 received Ad26.COV2.S at low or high dose, single or two shots; 5 received placebo; per-sample allocation not given. Specimen acquisition occurred on day 63 following the initial vaccine or placebo injection. Vaccination employed an Ad26 vector expressing the Wuhan-strain SARS-CoV-2 spike. Measured with immunoSEQ multiplex PCR; TCRdb has only the in-frame clones, and not every one. The repertoire holds a few hundred thousand clones, with 80% to 90% as singletons. This CDR3 is 15 amino acids long. The V end lost 0 bases, the J end lost 3 bases, and 11 bases lay between the germline ends. CDR1 and CDR2 from the germline V gene are SNHLY and FYNNEI.

This chain uses TRBV2 with TRBJ1-1; D uncertain. The receptor's source is a person aged 18-60 years who received the Ad26.COV2.S COVID-19 vaccine or a placebo. The sequencing here drew on peripheral blood, taken in a trial of Ad26.COV2.S vaccine versus placebo. This chain's CDR3 is CASSEASGHDTEAFF. The CDR3 DNA reads TGTGCCAGCAGTGAAGCGAGCGGGCATGACACTGAAGCTTTCTTT.